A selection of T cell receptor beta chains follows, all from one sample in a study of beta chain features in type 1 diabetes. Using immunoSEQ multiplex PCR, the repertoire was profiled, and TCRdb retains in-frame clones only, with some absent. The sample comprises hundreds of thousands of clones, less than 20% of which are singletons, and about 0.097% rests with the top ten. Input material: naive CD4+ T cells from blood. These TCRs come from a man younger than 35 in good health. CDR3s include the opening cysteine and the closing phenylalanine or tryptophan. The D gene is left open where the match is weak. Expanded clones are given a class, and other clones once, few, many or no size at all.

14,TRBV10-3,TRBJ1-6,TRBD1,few,TGTGCCATCAGGGCAGACAGGGGAAATTCACCCCTCCACTTT,CAIRADRGNSPLHF
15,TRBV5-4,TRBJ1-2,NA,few,TGTGCCAGCACCCAGCGCACAGGGATTAGCTATGGCTACACCTTC,CASTQRTGISYGYTF
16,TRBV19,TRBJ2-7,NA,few,TGTGCCAGTAGTCTTCGACAGACTAGGAGCTCCTACGAGCAGTACTTC,CASSLRQTRSSYEQYF
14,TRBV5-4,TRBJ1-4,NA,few,TGTGCCAGCAGTTTAGGAACAACTAATGAAAAACTGTTTTTT,CASSLGTTNEKLFF
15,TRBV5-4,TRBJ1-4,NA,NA,TGTGCCAGCAGCTCCCCGGGACAAAGTAATGAAAAACTGTTTTTT,CASSSPGQSNEKLFF
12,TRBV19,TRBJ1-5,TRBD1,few,TGTGCCAGTACCGAAGCCGGGACAGGACAGCATTTT,CASTEAGTGQHF
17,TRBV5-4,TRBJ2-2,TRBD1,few,TGTGCCAGCAGGTTCGGGGTCACAGGGGAGAACACCGGGGAGCTGTTTTTT,CASRFGVTGENTGELFF
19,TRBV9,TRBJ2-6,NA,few,TGTGCCAGCAGCGCCCGCATCCGGGACGGAACTTCTGGGGCCAACGTCCTGACTTTC,CASSARIRDGTSGANVLTF
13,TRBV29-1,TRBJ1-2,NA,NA,TGCAGCGTTGAAGAAGACAGTAACTATGGCTACACCTTC,CSVEEDSNYGYTF
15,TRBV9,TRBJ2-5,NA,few,TGTGCCAGCAGCGTAATAGATGAGAGATCAGAGACCCAGTACTTC,CASSVIDERSETQYF
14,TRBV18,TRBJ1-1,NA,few,TGTGCCAGCTCACCACGGCAAGGGGGCACTGAAGCTTTCTTT,CASSPRQGGTEAFF
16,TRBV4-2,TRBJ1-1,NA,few,TGTGCCAGCAGCCAAGGATCCGGCTTTCTGAACACTGAAGCTTTCTTT,CASSQGSGFLNTEAFF
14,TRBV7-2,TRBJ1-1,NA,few,TGTGCCAGCAGCTTAGCTGTCACGAACACTGAAGCTTTCTTT,CASSLAVTNTEAFF
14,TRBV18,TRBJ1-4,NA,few,TGTGCCAGCTCACCGGCAGCTGGAAATGAAAAACTGTTTTTT,CASSPAAGNEKLFF
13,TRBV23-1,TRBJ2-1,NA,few,TGCGCCAGCAGTCAATCGGGCAGGGATAAGCAGTTCTTC,CASSQSGRDKQFF
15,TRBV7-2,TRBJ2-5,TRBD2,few,TGTGCCAGCAGACATGTAGCGGGGGGCGGAGAGACCCAGTACTTC,CASRHVAGGGETQYF
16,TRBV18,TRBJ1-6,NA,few,TGTGCCAGCTCACCAGTCGCCGGGGTTGGGAATTCACCCCTCCACTTT,CASSPVAGVGNSPLHF
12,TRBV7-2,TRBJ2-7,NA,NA,TGTGCCAGCAGCTTAGAGGTGGGACGACATATCTTC,CASSLEVGRHIF
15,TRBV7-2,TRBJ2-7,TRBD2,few,TGTGCCAGCAGCTTACTAGCGGGGGTTTCCTACGAGCAGTACTTC,CASSLLAGVSYEQYF
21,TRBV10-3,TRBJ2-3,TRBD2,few,TGTGCCATCAGTACCCCGGGGACTAGCGGGACGTTAGGTGGGAGCCCAGATACGCAGTATTTT,CAISTPGTSGTLGGSPDTQYF
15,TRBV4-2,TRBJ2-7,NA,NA,TGTGCCAGCAGCCAAGATCCCGCACAGCCATACGAGCAGTACTTC,CASSQDPAQPYEQYF
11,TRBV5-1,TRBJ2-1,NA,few,TGCGCCAGCAGCTCTGGCCCCTTGCAGTTCTTC,CASSSGPLQFF
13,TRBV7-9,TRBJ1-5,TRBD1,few,TGTGCCAGCAGCGCACAGGGGGCGCGGCCCCAGCATTTT,CASSAQGARPQHF
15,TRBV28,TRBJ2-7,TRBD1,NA,TGTGCCAGCAGCCTAGGGGGCGCGGCGCCCTACGAGCAGTACTTC,CASSLGGAAPYEQYF
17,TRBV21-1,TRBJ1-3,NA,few,TGTGCCAGCACCTCATTCTCGGACAGGGGGCATGGAAACACCATATATTTT,CASTSFSDRGHGNTIYF
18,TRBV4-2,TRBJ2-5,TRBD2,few,TGTGCCAGCAGCCAAGAGGAACTTGGGGTAGCGGGGGAAGAGACCCAGTACTTC,CASSQEELGVAGEETQYF
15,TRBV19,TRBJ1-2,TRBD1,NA,TGTGCCAGTAGCGGACAGGTGCTACTATCTTTCGGCTACACCTTC,CASSGQVLLSFGYTF
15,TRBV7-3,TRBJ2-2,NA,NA,TGTGCCAGCAGCTTAAACCCGCCGCGAGGCGGGGAGCTGTTTTTT,CASSLNPPRGGELFF
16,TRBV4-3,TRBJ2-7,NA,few,TGCGCCAGCAGCCAAGGATTGACAGGCCGCTCCTACGAGCAGTACTTC,CASSQGLTGRSYEQYF
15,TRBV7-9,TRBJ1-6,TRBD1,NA,TGTGCCAGCAGCTTAGAGGGACAGGGGCGGTCACCCCTCCACTTT,CASSLEGQGRSPLHF
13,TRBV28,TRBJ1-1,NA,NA,TGTGCCAGCAGATCGGACACTGCCTATTCCGCTTTCTTT,CASRSDTAYSAFF
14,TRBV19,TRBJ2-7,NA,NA,TGTGCCAGTAGTAAGAGGCAACGGGGCTACGAGCAGTACTTC,CASSKRQRGYEQYF
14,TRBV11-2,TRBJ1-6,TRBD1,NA,TGTGCCAGCAGCTTCCGGGACAGTAATTCACCCCTCCACTTT,CASSFRDSNSPLHF
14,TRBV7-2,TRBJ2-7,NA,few,TGTGCCAGCAGCCGACGGACTACCTCCTACGAGCAGTACTTC,CASSRRTTSYEQYF